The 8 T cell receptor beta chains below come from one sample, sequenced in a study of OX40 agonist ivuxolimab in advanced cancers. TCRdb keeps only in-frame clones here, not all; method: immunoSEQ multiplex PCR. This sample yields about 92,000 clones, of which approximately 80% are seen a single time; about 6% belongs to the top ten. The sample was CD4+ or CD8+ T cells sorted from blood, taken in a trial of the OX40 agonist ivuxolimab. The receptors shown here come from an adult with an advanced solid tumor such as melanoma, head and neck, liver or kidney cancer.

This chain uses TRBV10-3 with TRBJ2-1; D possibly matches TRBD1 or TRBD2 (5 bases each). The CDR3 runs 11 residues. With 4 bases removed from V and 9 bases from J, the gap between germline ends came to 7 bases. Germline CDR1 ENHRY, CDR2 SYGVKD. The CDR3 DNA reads TGTGCCATCAGTGGGGGGTCTGAGCAGTTCTTC. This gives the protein CAISGGSEQFF.

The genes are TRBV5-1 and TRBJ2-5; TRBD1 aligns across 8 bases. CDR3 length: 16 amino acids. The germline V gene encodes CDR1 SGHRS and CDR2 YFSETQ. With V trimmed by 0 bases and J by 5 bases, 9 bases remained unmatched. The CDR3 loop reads CASSLGPGQGQETQYF. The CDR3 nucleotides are TGCGCCAGCAGCTTGGGGCCCGGACAGGGCCAGGAGACCCAGTACTTC.

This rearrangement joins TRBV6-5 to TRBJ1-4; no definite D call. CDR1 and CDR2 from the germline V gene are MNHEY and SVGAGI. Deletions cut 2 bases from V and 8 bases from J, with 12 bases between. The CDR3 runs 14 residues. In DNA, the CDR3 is TGTGCCAGCAGTTACGGGTCGGCGGGGGAAAAACTGTTTTTT. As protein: CASSYGSAGEKLFF.

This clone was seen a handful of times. CDR3 in amino acids: CASSSVSAETQYF. CDR3 in DNA: TGTGCCAGCAGTTCGGTTTCAGCCGAGACCCAGTACTTC. The chain joins TRBV6-6 to TRBJ2-5; D is uncertain. CDR1 MNHNY and CDR2 SVGAGI come from the germline V gene (reference sequence). The germline V and J ends were trimmed by 4 bases and 5 bases, with 11 bases remaining between them. The CDR3 length is 13 residues.

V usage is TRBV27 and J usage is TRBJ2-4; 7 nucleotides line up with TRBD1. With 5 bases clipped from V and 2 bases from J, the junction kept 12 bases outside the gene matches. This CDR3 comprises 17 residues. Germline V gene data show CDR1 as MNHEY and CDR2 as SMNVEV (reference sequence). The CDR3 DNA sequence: TGTGCCAGCAGTCCCCAAGCCTTGACAGGGACCAAAAACATTCAGTACTTC. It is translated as CASSPQALTGTKNIQYF.

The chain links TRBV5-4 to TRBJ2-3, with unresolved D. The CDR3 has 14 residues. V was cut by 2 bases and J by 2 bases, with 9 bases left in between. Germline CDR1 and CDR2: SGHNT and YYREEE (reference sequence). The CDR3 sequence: CASSFRLLTDTQYF. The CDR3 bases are TGTGCCAGCAGCTTTCGACTCCTCACAGATACGCAGTATTTT.

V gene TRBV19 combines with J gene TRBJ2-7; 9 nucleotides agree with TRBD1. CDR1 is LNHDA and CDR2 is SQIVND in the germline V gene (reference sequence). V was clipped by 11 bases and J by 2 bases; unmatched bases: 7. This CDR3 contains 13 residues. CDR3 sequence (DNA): TGTGCCGTCTCACAGGGGGCACCCTACGAGCAGTACTTC. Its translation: CAVSQGAPYEQYF.

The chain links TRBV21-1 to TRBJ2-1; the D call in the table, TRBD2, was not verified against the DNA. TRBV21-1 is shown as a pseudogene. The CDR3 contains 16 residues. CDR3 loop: CASSKVRQNNKNEQFF. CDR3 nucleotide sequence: TGTGCCAGCAGCAAAGTGAGGCAAAACAACAAGAATGAGCAGTTCTTC.